This T cell receptor (beta chain) originates from a study of tumor-infiltrating lymphocytes in primary liver carcinoma. The germline V and J ends were trimmed by 0 bases and 2 bases, with 11 bases remaining between them. CDR1 is MNHNY and CDR2 is SVGAGI in the germline V gene (reference sequence). This CDR3 comprises 15 residues. Blood RNA was derived from unsorted whole blood, and germline DNA was extracted too. Making TCR beta cDNA involved around 540 ng total RNA and a constant-region primer. Researchers made the TCR beta libraries by running three nested multiplex PCR rounds with slightly modified ARM-PCR. Amplification in the first two PCR rounds was performed using TRBV1-TRBV30 forward primers and a C-beta reverse primer for roughly 10 cycles each. TCRdb redid the calling of the multiplex PCR reads with MiXCR, one entry per CDR3 protein. Of about 180,000 distinct CDR3 sequences in the sample, over 45% are singletons; the top ten hold around 74%.

About this clonotype itself: The conserved final phenylalanine or tryptophan is absent from the CDR3, which likely points to a read error.

Sequenced sample: peripheral blood. This chain uses TRBV6-6 with TRBJ2-7; D gene ambiguous. The clonotype was recovered from a man aged 40-50 years with primary liver carcinoma and hepatitis B virus infection. CDR3 loop: CASSYSRYSTYEQYL. CDR3 sequence (DNA): TGTGCCAGCAGTTACTCTAGGTACAGTACCTACGAGCAGTACTTA.